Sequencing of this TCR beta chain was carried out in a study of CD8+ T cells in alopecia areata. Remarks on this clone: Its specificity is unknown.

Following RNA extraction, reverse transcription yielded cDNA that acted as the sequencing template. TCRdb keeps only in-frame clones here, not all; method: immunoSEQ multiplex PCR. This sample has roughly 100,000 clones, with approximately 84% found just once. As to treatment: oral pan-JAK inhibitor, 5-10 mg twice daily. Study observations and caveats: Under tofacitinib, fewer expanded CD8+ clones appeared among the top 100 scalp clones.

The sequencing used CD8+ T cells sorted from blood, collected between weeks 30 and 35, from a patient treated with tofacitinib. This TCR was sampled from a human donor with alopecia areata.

The DNA of the CDR3 is TGTGCTAGTGAACAAGCCTCCTCCTACAATGAGCAGTTCTTC. This sequence encodes CASEQASSYNEQFF. V usage is TRBV12-5 and J usage is TRBJ2-1; D unresolved. Per germline, CDR1 LGHNT and CDR2 FRNRAP. V gave up 7 bases and J gave up 0 bases, with 10 bases separating them. The CDR3 sequence is 14 residues long.